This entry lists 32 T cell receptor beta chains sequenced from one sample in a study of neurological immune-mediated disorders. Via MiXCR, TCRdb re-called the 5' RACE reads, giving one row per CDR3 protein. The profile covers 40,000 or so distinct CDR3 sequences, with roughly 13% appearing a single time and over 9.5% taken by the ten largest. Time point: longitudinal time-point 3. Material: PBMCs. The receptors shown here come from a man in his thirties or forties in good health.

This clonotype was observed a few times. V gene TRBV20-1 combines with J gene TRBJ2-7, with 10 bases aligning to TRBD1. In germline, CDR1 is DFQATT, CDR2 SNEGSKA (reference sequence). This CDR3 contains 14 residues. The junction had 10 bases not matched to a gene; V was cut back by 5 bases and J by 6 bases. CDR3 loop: CSAYPGTGAPEQYF. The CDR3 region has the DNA TGCAGTGCTTACCCGGGGACAGGGGCGCCCGAGCAGTACTTC.

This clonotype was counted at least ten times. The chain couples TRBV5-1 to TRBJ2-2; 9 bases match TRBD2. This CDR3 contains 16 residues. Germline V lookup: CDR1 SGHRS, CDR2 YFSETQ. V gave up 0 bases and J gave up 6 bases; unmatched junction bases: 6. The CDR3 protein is CASSLAVAGESGELFF. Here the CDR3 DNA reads TGCGCCAGCAGCTTGGCGGTAGCGGGAGAATCCGGGGAGCTGTTTTTT. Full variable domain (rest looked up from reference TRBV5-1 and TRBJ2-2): KAGVTQTPRYLIKTRGQQVTLSCSPISGHRSVSWYQQTPGQGLQFLFEYFSETQRNKGNFPGRFSGRQFSNSRSEMNVSTLELGDSALYLCASSLAVAGESGELFFGEGSRLTVL.

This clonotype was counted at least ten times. The DNA for the CDR3 is TGTGCCAGCAGCTGGCTCCGAGGAATCAATCAGCCCCAGCATTTT. This gives the protein CASSWLRGINQPQHF. V is TRBV7-8 and J is TRBJ1-5; D not resolved. V was cut by 4 bases and J by 3 bases, with 13 bases left in between. The CDR3 covers 15 residues. Germline V lookup: CDR1 SGHVS, CDR2 FQNEAQ.

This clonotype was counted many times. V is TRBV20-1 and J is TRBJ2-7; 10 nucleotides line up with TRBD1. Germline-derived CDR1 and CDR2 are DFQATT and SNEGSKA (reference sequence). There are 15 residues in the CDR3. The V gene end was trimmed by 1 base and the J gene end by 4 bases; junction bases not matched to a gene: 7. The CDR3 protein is CSARGQDRGWYEQYF. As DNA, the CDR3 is TGCAGTGCTAGAGGCCAGGACAGGGGGTGGTACGAGCAGTACTTC.

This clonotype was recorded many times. Here the CDR3 reads CASSLLQGSSYNSPLHF. DNA of the CDR3: TGTGCCAGCAGTTTATTGCAGGGTAGCTCCTATAATTCACCCCTCCACTTT. The gene calls are TRBV28 and TRBJ1-6, with a weak D call TRBD1 (5 bases). The CDR3 sequence is 17 residues long. Looked up from germline, CDR1 is MDHEN and CDR2 is SYDVKM. The V and J ends lost 1 base and 0 bases respectively, with 10 bases between them.

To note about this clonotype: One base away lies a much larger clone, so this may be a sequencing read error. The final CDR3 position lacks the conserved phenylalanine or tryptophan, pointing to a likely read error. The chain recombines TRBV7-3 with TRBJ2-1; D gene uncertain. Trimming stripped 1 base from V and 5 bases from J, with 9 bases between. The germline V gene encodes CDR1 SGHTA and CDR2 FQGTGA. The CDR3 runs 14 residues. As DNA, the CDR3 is TGTGCCAGCAGCTTAATCGGCATCAACAATGAGCAGTTCATC. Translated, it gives CASSLIGINNEQFI.

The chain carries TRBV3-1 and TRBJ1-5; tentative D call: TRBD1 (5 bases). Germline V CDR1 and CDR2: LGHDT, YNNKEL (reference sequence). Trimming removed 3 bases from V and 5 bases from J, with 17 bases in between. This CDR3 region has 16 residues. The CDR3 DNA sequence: TGTGCCAGCAGCCAGACCCTGGGGGGTCTCGATCAGCCCCAGCATTTT. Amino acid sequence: CASSQTLGGLDQPQHF.

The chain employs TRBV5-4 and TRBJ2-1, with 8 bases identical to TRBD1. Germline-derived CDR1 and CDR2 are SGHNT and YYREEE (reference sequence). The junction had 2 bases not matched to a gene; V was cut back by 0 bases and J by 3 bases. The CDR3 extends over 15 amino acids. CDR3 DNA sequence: TGTGCCAGCAGCTTGGCAGGGGGCTTCTACAATGAGCAGTTCTTC. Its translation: CASSLAGGFYNEQFF.

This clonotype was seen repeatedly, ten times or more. CDR3 DNA: TGTGCCAGCAGTGATCTGGGACAGGCAGGCGAGCAGTTCTTC. Amino acid sequence: CASSDLGQAGEQFF. The V and J genes are TRBV2 and TRBJ2-1, with TRBD1 matching over 8 bases. Unmatched junction bases numbered 8, after V lost 3 bases and J lost 10 bases. Germline CDR1 reads SNHLY; CDR2 reads FYNNEI. This CDR3 comprises 14 residues.

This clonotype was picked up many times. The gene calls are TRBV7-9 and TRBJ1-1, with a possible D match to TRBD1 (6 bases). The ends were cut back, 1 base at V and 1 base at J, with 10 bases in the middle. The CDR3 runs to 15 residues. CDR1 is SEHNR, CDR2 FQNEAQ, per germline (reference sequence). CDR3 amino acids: CASSLGPGANTEAFF. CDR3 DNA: TGTGCCAGCAGCTTAGGTCCAGGGGCGAACACTGAAGCTTTCTTT.

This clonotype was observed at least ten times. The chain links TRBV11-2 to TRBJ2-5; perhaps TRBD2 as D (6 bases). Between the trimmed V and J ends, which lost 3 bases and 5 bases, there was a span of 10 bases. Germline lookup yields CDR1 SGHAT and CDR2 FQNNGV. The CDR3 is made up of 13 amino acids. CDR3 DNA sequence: TGTGCCAGCAGCTTTGGCGGGATGGAGACCCAGTACTTC. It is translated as CASSFGGMETQYF.

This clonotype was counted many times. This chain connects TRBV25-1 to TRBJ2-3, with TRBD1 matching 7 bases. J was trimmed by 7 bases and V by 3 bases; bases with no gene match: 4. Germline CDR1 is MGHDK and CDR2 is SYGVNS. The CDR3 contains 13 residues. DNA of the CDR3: TGTGCCAGCAGTGAGCCAGGGGGAAATACGCAGTATTTT. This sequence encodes CASSEPGGNTQYF.

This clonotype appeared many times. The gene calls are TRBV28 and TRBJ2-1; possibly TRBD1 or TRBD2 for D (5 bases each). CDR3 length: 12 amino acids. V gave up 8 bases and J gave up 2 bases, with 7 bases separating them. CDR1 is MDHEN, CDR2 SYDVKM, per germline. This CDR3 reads CASRGPYNEQFF. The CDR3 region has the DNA TGTGCCAGCCGGGGACCCTACAATGAGCAGTTCTTC.

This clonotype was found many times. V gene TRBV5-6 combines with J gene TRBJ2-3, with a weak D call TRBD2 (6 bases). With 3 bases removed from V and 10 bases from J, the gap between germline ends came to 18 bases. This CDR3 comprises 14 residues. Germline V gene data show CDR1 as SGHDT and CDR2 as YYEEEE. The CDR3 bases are TGTGCCAGCAGCTCAAGGACTTCGGGGGTACCGCAGTATTTT. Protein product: CASSSRTSGVPQYF.

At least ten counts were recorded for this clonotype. CDR3 region: CASSLASQVRGNQPQHF. The CDR3 bases are TGTGCCAGCAGTTTAGCGTCCCAGGTCAGGGGCAATCAGCCCCAGCATTTT. This chain uses TRBV12-3 or TRBV12-4 with TRBJ1-5, with D possibly being TRBD1 (5 bases). The CDR3 is 17 amino acids. V was trimmed by 0 bases and J by 2 bases, leaving 14 bases between them.

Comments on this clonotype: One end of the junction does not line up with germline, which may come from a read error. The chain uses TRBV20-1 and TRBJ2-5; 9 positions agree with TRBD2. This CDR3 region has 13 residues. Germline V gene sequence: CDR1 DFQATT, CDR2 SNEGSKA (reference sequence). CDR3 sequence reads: CSVLRREGETQYF. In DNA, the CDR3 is TGCAGTGTTCTGAGGCGGGAGGGAGAGACCCAGTATTTC.

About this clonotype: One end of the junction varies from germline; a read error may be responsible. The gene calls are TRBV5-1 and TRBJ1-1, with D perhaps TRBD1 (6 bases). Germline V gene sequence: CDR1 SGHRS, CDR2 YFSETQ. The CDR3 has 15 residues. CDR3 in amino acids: CSSSFSRDTYTEAFF. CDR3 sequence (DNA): TGCTCCAGCAGCTTTTCCAGGGACACATACACTGAAGCTTTCTTT. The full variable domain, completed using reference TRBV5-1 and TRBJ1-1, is KAGVTQTPRYLIKTRGQQVTLSCSPISGHRSVSWYQQTPGQGLQFLFEYFSETQRNKGNFPGRFSGRQFSNSRSEMNVSTLELGDSALYLCSSSFSRDTYTEAFFGQGTRLTVV.

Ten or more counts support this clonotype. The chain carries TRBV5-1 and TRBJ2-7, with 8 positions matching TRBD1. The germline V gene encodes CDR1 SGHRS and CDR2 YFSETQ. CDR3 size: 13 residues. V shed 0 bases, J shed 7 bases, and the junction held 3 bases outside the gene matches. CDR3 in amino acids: CASSLAQGEEQYF. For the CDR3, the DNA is TGCGCCAGCAGCTTGGCACAGGGGGAAGAGCAGTACTTC. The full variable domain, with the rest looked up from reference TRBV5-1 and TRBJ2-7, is KAGVTQTPRYLIKTRGQQVTLSCSPISGHRSVSWYQQTPGQGLQFLFEYFSETQRNKGNFPGRFSGRQFSNSRSEMNVSTLELGDSALYLCASSLAQGEEQYFGPGTRLTVT.

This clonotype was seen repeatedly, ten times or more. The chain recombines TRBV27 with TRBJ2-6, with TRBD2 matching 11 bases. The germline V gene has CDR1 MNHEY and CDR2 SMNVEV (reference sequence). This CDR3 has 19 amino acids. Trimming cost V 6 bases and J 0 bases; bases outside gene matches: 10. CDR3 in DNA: TGTGCCAGCAGAGCGGGACTAGCGGCAAATGGCTCTGGGGCCAACGTCCTGACTTTC. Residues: CASRAGLAANGSGANVLTF.

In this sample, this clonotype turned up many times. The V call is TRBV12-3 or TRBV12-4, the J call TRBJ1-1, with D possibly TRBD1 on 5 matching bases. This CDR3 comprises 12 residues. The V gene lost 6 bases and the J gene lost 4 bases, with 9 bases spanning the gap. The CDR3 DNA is TGTGCCAGCAGGGGGGGGACCACTGAAGCTTTCTTT. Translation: CASRGGTTEAFF.

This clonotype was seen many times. The CDR3, as DNA: TGTGCCAGCAATAGACAGGGGGCAACGGCTCAGCCCCAGCATTTT. Encoded protein: CASNRQGATAQPQHF. The V and J genes are TRBV27 and TRBJ1-5, with TRBD1 identical over 10 bases. V shed 7 bases and J 6 bases; nucleotides not matched to a gene: 9. Germline values: CDR1 MNHEY, CDR2 SMNVEV (reference sequence). The CDR3 sequence is 15 residues long.

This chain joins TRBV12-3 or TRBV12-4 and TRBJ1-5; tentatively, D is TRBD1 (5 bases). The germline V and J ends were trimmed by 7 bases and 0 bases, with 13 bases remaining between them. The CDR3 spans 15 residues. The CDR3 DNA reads TGTGCCAGCACCCCGGCCACAGGTAGCAATCAGCCCCAGCATTTT. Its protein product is CASTPATGSNQPQHF.

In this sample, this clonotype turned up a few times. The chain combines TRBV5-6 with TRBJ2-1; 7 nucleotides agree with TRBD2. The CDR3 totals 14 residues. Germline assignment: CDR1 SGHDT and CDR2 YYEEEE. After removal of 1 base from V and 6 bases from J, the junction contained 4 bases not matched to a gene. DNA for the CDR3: TGTGCCAGCAGCTTGCTAGGCGGGAGCAATGAGCAGTTCTTC. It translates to CASSLLGGSNEQFF. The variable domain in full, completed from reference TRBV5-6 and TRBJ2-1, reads DAGVTQSPTHLIKTRGQQVTLRCSPKSGHDTVSWYQQALGQGPQFIFQYYEEEERQRGNFPDRFSGHQFPNYSSELNVNALLLGDSALYLCASSLLGGSNEQFFGPGTRLTVL.

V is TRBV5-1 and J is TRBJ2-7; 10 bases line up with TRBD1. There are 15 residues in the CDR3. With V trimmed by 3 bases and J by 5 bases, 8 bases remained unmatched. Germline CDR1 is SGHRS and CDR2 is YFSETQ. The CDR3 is CASSSASGQGDEQYF. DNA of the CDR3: TGCGCCAGCAGCTCGGCGAGCGGACAGGGGGACGAGCAGTACTTC.

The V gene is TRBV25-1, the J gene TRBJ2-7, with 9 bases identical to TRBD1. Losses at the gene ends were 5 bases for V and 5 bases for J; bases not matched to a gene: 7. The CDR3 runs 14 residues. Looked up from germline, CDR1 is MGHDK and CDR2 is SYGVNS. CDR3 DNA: TGTGCCAGCAGTTCCGGGACAGGGAACGACGAGCAGTACTTC. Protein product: CASSSGTGNDEQYF.

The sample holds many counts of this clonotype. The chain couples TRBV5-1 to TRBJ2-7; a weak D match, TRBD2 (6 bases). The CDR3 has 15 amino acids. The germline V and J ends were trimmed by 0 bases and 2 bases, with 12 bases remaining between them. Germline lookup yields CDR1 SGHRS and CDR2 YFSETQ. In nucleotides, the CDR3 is TGCGCCAGCAGCTTGGGGGGAGGAGGGACCTACGAGCAGTACTTC. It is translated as CASSLGGGGTYEQYF.

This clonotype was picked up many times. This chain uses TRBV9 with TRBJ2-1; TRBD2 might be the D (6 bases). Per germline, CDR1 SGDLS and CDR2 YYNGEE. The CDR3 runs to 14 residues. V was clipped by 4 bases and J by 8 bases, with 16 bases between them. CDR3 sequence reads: CASSPRLVSDEQFF. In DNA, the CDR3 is TGTGCCAGCAGCCCTCGACTAGTGAGCGATGAGCAGTTCTTC.

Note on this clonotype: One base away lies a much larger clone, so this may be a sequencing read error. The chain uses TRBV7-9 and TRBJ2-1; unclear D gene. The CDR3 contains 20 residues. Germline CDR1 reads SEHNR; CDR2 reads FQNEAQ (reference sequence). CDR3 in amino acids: CASSLEGLGSRWILDNDQFF. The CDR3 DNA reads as TGTGCCAGCAGCTTAGAAGGGTTGGGCTCCCGATGGATATTAGACAATGACCAGTTCTTC.

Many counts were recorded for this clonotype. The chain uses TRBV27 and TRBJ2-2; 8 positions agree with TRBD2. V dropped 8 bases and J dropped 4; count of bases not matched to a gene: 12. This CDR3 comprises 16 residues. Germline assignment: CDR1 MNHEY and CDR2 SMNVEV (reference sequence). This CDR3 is CASRIYSGDGTGELFF. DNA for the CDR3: TGTGCCAGCCGGATTTATAGCGGGGATGGCACCGGGGAGCTGTTTTTT.

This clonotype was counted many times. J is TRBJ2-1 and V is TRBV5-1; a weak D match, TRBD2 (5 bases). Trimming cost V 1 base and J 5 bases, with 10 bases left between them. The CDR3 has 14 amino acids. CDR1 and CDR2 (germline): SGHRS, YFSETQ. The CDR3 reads CASSLLARHNEQFF. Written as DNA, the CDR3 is TGCGCCAGCAGCTTGCTAGCTCGACACAATGAGCAGTTCTTC.

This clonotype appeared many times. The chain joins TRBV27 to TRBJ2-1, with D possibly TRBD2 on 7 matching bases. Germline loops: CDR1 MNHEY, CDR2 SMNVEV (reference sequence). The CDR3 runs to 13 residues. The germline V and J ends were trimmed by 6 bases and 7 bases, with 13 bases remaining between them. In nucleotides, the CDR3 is TGTGCCAGCAGCGGGGGCGGGAGTAATGAGCAGTTCTTC. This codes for CASSGGGSNEQFF.

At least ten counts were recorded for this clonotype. The CDR3 here is CASSLSGQGLYEQYF. The CDR3, as DNA: TGTGCCAGCAGTTTGTCAGGACAGGGGCTCTACGAGCAGTACTTC. The genes are TRBV12-3 or TRBV12-4 and TRBJ2-7, with 9 nucleotides matching TRBD1. This CDR3 region has 15 residues. The ends lost 3 bases at V and 3 bases at J; junction bases unmatched: 6.